This T cell receptor beta chain derives from a study of T cells after yellow fever vaccination. General study findings and limits: Just a small share of clonotypes turned up in the CD4 compartment as well as the CD8 compartment.

The CDR3 length is 15 residues. Germline-derived CDR1 and CDR2 are SGHTA and FQGNSA. Universal primer sites and UMIs were introduced during 5'RACE template-switching synthesis of TCR cDNA. TCRdb ran MiXCR on the 5' RACE reads and lists one entry per CDR3 protein. The table has some 560,000 distinct CDR3 sequences, roughly a sixth seen once; the top ten hold approximately 15%. To note about this clonotype: Its specificity is not known. At one end, the junction sequence differs from germline, possibly due to a read error.

The genes are TRBV7-2 and TRBJ1-3; 7 positions match TRBD1. This TCR came from a man in his late teens or twenties who received the YFV17D yellow fever vaccine. Sequencing was performed on PBMCs, taken 5 to 6 days after the first yellow fever vaccination. DNA for the CDR3: TGTGCCAGCAGCTCATCCAGGGGGTCTGGGAACACCATATATTTT. Encoded protein: CASSSSRGSGNTIYF.